Shown below are 21 T cell receptor beta chains from a single sample sequenced in a study of T-cell reconstitution after alpha-beta-depleted transplantation in children. Unique molecular identifiers were used in preparing the TCRbeta library. TCRdb reprocessed the PCR reads via MiXCR and lists one record per CDR3 protein. The sample yields fewer than 550,000 distinct CDR3 sequences, 11% seen once. The sample here was PBMCs, mostly from graft donor cells, taken 180 days after TCRalphabeta/CD19-depleted stem cell transplant. These receptors came from a female patient between 2 and 10 years old who had a stem cell transplant for aplastic anemia, so the T cells may come from the graft donor.

The chain uses TRBV11-2 and TRBJ2-2, with TRBD2 matching 11 bases. V shed 1 base, J shed 0 bases, and the junction held 7 bases outside the gene matches. The CDR3 covers 19 residues. The germline V gene encodes CDR1 SGHAT and CDR2 FQNNGV. The CDR3 region is CASSLGGLAEIANTGELFF. Here the CDR3 DNA reads TGTGCCAGCAGCTTAGGGGGACTAGCGGAAATCGCGAACACCGGGGAGCTGTTTTTT.

This clonotype has a count of ten or more. CDR3 loop: CASSLEGSHQPQHF. The CDR3 DNA sequence: TGTGCCAGCAGTTTAGAGGGGAGTCATCAGCCCCAGCATTTT. The V gene is TRBV12-3 or TRBV12-4, the J gene TRBJ1-5, with D tentatively TRBD1 (5 bases). CDR3 length equals 14 residues. V gave up 1 base and J gave up 5 bases, with 9 bases separating them.

The chain employs TRBV7-2 and TRBJ2-3; D gene ambiguous. The germline gives CDR1 SGHTA, CDR2 FQGNSA. CDR3 length equals 12 residues. The V gene lost 3 bases and the J gene lost 6 bases, with 7 bases spanning the gap. The CDR3 protein is CASSFMGDTQYF. DNA of the CDR3: TGTGCCAGCAGCTTCATGGGGGATACGCAGTATTTT.

The table lists this clonotype with many counts. This chain joins TRBV7-2 and TRBJ2-1; 12 nucleotides align to TRBD2. CDR1 is SGHTA and CDR2 is FQGNSA in the germline V gene. The CDR3 is 17 amino acids. J gave up 11 bases and V 4 bases, and 15 bases lay outside the gene matches. The CDR3 region has the DNA TGTGCCAGCAGCTCCCGACTAGCGGGAGAAAAGGGGACTAAGCAGTTCTTC. Translating gives CASSSRLAGEKGTKQFF. The entire variable domain, with the rest obtained from reference TRBV7-2 and TRBJ2-1, is as follows: GAGVSQSPSNKVTEKGKDVELRCDPISGHTALYWYRQSLGQGLEFLIYFQGNSAPDKSGLPSDRFSAERTGGSVSTLTIQRTQQEDSAVYLCASSSRLAGEKGTKQFFGPGTRLTVL.

This clonotype has more than one count but fewer than ten. The V gene is TRBV7-9, the J gene TRBJ2-5; D is perhaps TRBD2 (6 bases). The CDR3 totals 14 residues. V lost 5 bases, J lost 4 bases, and 14 bases lay in between. From germline, CDR1 is SEHNR and CDR2 FQNEAQ (reference sequence). CDR3 DNA sequence: TGTGCCAGCAGCAAAGGGGCGCGGGGAGAGACCCAGTACTTC. This gives the protein CASSKGARGETQYF.

This rearrangement joins TRBV4-1 to TRBJ1-2; unclear D gene. The length of the CDR3 is 14 residues. V was shortened by 0 bases and J by 4 bases, with 9 bases between the two germline ends. Germline CDR1 reads MGHRA; CDR2 reads YSYEKL. CDR3 nucleotide sequence: TGCGCCAGCAGCCAAGACGCGAATCCCTATGGCTACACCTTC. Protein: CASSQDANPYGYTF.

This chain joins TRBV5-1 and TRBJ2-3; D is uncertain. There are 13 residues in the CDR3. The V end was cut by 4 bases, the J end by 2 bases, with 8 bases between. CDR1 and CDR2 from the germline V gene are SGHRS and YFSETQ. The CDR3 loop is CASSPLNTDTQYF. In nucleotides, the CDR3 is TGCGCCAGCAGCCCCCTTAACACAGATACGCAGTATTTT.

Only a few counts were recorded for this clonotype. The rearrangement joins TRBV20-1 to TRBJ2-5; a possible D gene is TRBD2 (6 bases). Germline V gene data show CDR1 as DFQATT and CDR2 as SNEGSKA (reference sequence). The length of the CDR3 is 15 residues. The ends were cut back, 0 bases at V and 1 base at J, with 12 bases in the middle. The CDR3 protein is CSARDWRGVQETQYF. In nucleotides, the CDR3 is TGCAGTGCTAGAGATTGGAGGGGAGTCCAAGAGACCCAGTACTTC.

The chain employs TRBV20-1 and TRBJ2-5, with D perhaps TRBD2 (7 bases). The CDR3 runs 15 residues. V was trimmed by 6 bases and J by 3 bases, leaving 20 bases between them. Germline-derived CDR1 and CDR2 are DFQATT and SNEGSKA (reference sequence). CDR3: CSAVDEGGRKETQYF. The CDR3 nucleotides are TGCAGTGCGGTCGACGAGGGGGGGCGGAAAGAGACCCAGTACTTC.

The J gene is TRBJ2-7, the V gene TRBV7-8; 8 bases are shared with TRBD1. CDR1 and CDR2 from the germline V gene are SGHVS and FQNEAQ. The CDR3 is 14 amino acids. The V gene end was trimmed by 5 bases and the J gene end by 0 bases; junction bases not matched to a gene: 3. This CDR3 is CASSMTGDSYEQYF. CDR3 sequence (DNA): TGTGCCAGCAGCATGACAGGGGACTCCTACGAGCAGTACTTC. Drawing the rest from reference TRBV7-8 and TRBJ2-7, the complete variable domain is GAGVSQSPRYKVAKRGQDVALRCDPISGHVSLFWYQQALGQGPEFLTYFQNEAQLDKSGLPSDRFFAERPEGSVSTLKIQRTQQEDSAVYLCASSMTGDSYEQYFGPGTRLTVT.

The gene calls are TRBV19 and TRBJ2-3; D gene ambiguous. The CDR3 sequence is 17 residues long. Trimming cost V 3 bases and J 2 bases, with 18 bases left between them. Germline CDR1 LNHDA, CDR2 SQIVND (reference sequence). The CDR3 coding sequence is TGTGCCAGTAGTATCCGGGCTTACACAACCACCACAGATACGCAGTATTTT. Translated, it gives CASSIRAYTTTTDTQYF. Drawing the rest from reference TRBV19 and TRBJ2-3, the complete variable domain is DGGITQSPKYLFRKEGQNVTLSCEQNLNHDAMYWYRQDPGQGLRLIYYSQIVNDFQKGDIAEGYSVSREKKESFPLTVTSAQKNPTAFYLCASSIRAYTTTTDTQYFGPGTRLTVL.

This clonotype was found a few times. The J gene is TRBJ2-7, the V gene TRBV12-3 or TRBV12-4; 8 bases fit TRBD2. The CDR3 totals 14 residues. Trimming cost V 7 bases and J 2 bases; bases outside gene matches: 7. The CDR3 sequence: CASTRGGGAYEQYF. The CDR3 nucleotides are TGTGCCAGCACCCGGGGGGGAGGCGCCTACGAGCAGTACTTC.

This clonotype appeared a few times. The chain carries TRBV11-2 and TRBJ2-7, with 10 bases fitting TRBD2. The J segment lost 2 bases and the V segment lost 6 bases, leaving 7 bases of the junction unmatched. This CDR3 contains 15 residues. Germline V gene lookup returns CDR1 SGHAT and CDR2 FQNNGV. The CDR3 DNA reads TGTGCCAGCAGGTTATCTAGCGGGGGACCCTACGAGCAGTACTTC. Amino acid sequence: CASRLSSGGPYEQYF.

This chain uses TRBV18 with TRBJ1-5; no clear D. V lost 5 bases, J lost 5 bases, and 10 bases lay in between. CDR3 length: 13 amino acids. The germline V gene encodes CDR1 KGHSH and CDR2 LQKENI. In nucleotides, the CDR3 is TGTGCCAGCTCATTAGTAAAAGATCAGCCCCAGCATTTT. Its protein is CASSLVKDQPQHF.

This clonotype showed up just a few times. This chain links TRBV28 with TRBJ1-2; no clear D. Germline V lookup: CDR1 MDHEN, CDR2 SYDVKM. CDR3 length: 13 residues. The germline V and J ends were trimmed by 4 bases and 2 bases, with 8 bases remaining between them. The CDR3 reads CASSWTVNYGYTF. CDR3 bases: TGTGCCAGCAGTTGGACCGTGAACTATGGCTACACCTTC.

The V call is TRBV6-2 or TRBV6-3, the J call TRBJ2-1; a possible D gene is TRBD2 (5 bases). Germline assignment: CDR1 MNHEY and CDR2 SVGEGT. V was shortened by 2 bases and J by 7 bases, with 15 bases between the two germline ends. CDR3 length equals 15 residues. The CDR3 bases are TGTGCCAGCAGTTACGAGCGGCCGGAGGTGAATGAGCAGTTCTTC. It specifies CASSYERPEVNEQFF.

The sample holds a few counts of this clonotype. This sequence joins TRBV28 and TRBJ1-1, with D perhaps matching TRBD1 (5 bases). The CDR3 totals 13 residues. V lost 6 bases, J lost 1 base, and 9 bases lay in between. Germline V CDR1 and CDR2: MDHEN, SYDVKM. Here the CDR3 DNA reads TGTGCCAGCAGGACGGGGGGGAACACTGAAGCTTTCTTT. It encodes CASRTGGNTEAFF.

CDR3 loop: CASSLEIRDVTDTQYF. DNA for the CDR3: TGTGCCAGCAGCCTCGAAATCCGGGATGTCACAGATACGCAGTATTTT. The chain has TRBV4-2 and TRBJ2-3, with D maybe TRBD2 (5 bases). From germline, CDR1 is LGHNA and CDR2 YNFKEQ. Trimming cost V 4 bases and J 2 bases, with 16 bases left between them. The CDR3 runs 16 residues.

The chain links TRBV7-2 to TRBJ2-7; the match to TRBD1 covers 9 bases. This CDR3 spans 15 amino acids. The V and J ends lost 2 bases and 1 base, in that order; junction bases with no gene match: 3. Germline CDR1 SGHTA, CDR2 FQGNSA. CDR3 loop: CASSLSGQGSYEQYV. The CDR3 nucleotides read TGTGCCAGCAGCTTATCGGGACAGGGATCCTACGAGCAGTACGTC.

The sample holds a few counts of this clonotype. The chain uses TRBV11-2 and TRBJ2-7, with D perhaps matching TRBD1 (6 bases). Germline CDR1 is SGHAT and CDR2 is FQNNGV. The germline V and J ends were trimmed by 0 bases and 2 bases, with 14 bases remaining between them. There are 16 residues in the CDR3. For the CDR3, the DNA is TGTGCCAGCAGCTTAGATCGGTTTGAGGGGGCCTACGAGCAGTACGTC. As protein: CASSLDRFEGAYEQYV.

This clonotype was counted only a few times. This chain joins TRBV7-3 and TRBJ2-5; 12 nucleotides agree with TRBD2. V dropped 5 bases and J dropped 5; count of bases not matched to a gene: 9. Germline V CDR1 and CDR2: SGHTA, FQGTGA. This CDR3 spans 16 amino acids. The CDR3 DNA reads TGTGCCAGCAGCCCAAGCGGACTAGCGGGGCTGGAGACCCAGTACTTC. This codes for CASSPSGLAGLETQYF.